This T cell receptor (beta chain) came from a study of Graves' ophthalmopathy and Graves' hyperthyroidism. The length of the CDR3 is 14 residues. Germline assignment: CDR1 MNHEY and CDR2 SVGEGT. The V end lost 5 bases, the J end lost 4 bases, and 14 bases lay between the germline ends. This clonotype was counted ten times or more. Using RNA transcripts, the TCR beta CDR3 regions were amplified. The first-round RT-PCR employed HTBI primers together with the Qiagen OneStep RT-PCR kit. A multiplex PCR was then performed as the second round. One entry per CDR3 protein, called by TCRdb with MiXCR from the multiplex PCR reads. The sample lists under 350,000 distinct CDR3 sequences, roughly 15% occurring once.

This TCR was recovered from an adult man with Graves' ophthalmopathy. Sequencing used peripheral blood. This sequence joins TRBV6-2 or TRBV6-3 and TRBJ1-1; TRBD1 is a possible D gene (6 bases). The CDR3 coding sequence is TGTGCCAGCAGTCTACAGGGAGGAACCACTGAAGCTTTCTTT. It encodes CASSLQGGTTEAFF.